This TCR beta chain stems from a study of cytomegalovirus exposure and HLA in healthy donors. The study, taken as a whole, reports: Under in vitro conditions, a few CMV-associated chains were confirmed as specific for CMV antigens. Reports showed the classifier diagnosing cytomegalovirus status with high specificity and sensitivity. Cytomegalovirus-associated TCR beta chains were listed, numbering 150 to 200.

Some clones are missing from TCRdb's copy, which holds only in-frame ones; the method was immunoSEQ multiplex PCR. The profile shows under 200,000 clones, about 86% of them singletons. Turning to this clone: Antigen specificity is unknown.

Trimming removed 5 bases at V and 4 bases at J, with 20 bases between. This CDR3 has 16 amino acids. Germline values: CDR1 SGHDN, CDR2 FVKESK. The V call is TRBV14, the J call TRBJ1-1, with a tentative D call TRBD1 (6 bases). This clonotype was obtained from a woman aged 18-30 years in good health and CMV-seronegative. Material: PBMCs. This chain's CDR3 is CASSRVGGSGTTEAFF. The CDR3 nucleotides are TGTGCCAGCAGCAGAGTAGGGGGGAGCGGGACCACTGAAGCTTTCTTT.